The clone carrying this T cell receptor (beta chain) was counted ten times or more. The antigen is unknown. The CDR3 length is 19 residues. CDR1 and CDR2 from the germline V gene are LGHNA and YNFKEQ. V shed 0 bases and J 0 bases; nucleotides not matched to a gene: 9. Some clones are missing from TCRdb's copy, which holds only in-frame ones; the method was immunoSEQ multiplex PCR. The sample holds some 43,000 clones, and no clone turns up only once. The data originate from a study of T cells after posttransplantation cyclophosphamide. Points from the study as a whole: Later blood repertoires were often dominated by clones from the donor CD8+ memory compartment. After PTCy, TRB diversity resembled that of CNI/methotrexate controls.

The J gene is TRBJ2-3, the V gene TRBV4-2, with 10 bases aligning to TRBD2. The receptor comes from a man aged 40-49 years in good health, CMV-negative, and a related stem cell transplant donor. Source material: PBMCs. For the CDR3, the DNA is TGTGCCAGCAGCCAAGACCCAGCGGGAGGGCCTGTGAGCACAGATACGCAGTATTTT. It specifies CASSQDPAGGPVSTDTQYF.